The 5 T cell receptor beta chains reported below all come from one sample, sequenced in a study of CD8+CD57+ T cells in acquired aplastic anemia. The template used for profiling TCR beta VDJ and CDR3 was genomic DNA. TCRdb ran MiXCR on the reads and lists one entry per CDR3 protein. The sample includes about 81,000 distinct CDR3 sequences, under 50% of them seen just once. The sequenced sample consisted of sorted CD4+, CD8+, or CD8+CD57+ T cells (not recorded which) from PBMCs. These receptors originate from a human donor in good health, serving as a control.

This clonotype was observed many times. One end of the junction does not line up with germline, which may come from a read error. This chain connects TRBV7-8 to TRBJ1-3, with D unresolved. CDR1 and CDR2 from the germline V gene are SGHVS and FQNEAQ. CDR3 size: 14 residues. Written as DNA, the CDR3 is TGTGCCAGCAGCTTAACAGTCTCTGGAAACATCATATATTTT. Amino acid sequence: CASSLTVSGNIIYF.

The count of this clonotype is one. The chain links TRBV9 to TRBJ1-5; possible D gene TRBD1, 6 bases. The CDR3 consists of 15 residues. Between the trimmed V and J ends, which lost 0 bases and 4 bases, there was a span of 11 bases. Germline CDR1 is SGDLS and CDR2 is YYNGEE. CDR3 DNA sequence: TGTGCCAGCAGCGTAGGTCTCCAGGGGAATCAGCCCCAGCATTTT. Encoded protein: CASSVGLQGNQPQHF.

The rearrangement links TRBV10-1 to TRBJ1-1, with D hard to call. Germline loops: CDR1 WNHNN, CDR2 SYGVQD (reference sequence). V was shortened by 6 bases and J by 6 bases, with 11 bases between the two germline ends. The CDR3 is 12 amino acids. Written as DNA, the CDR3 is TGCGCCAGCAGGGGCGTCGGCGCTGAAGCTTTCTTT. Its translation: CASRGVGAEAFF.

The chain recombines TRBV5-1 with TRBJ1-1; TRBD1 matches at 7 bases. J gave up 4 bases and V 0 bases, and 3 bases lay outside the gene matches. Looked up from germline, CDR1 is SGHRS and CDR2 is YFSETQ. The CDR3 has 14 amino acids. CDR3 loop: CASSLGQGSTEAFF. CDR3 nucleotides: TGCGCCAGCAGCTTGGGACAGGGAAGCACTGAAGCTTTCTTT.

This clonotype was seen once. This chain uses TRBV11-1 with TRBJ2-7; 7 nucleotides agree with TRBD2. Germline V gene sequence: CDR1 SGHAT, CDR2 FQDESV (reference sequence). The junction had 17 bases not matched to a gene; V was cut back by 5 bases and J by 7 bases. The CDR3 totals 16 residues. CDR3 amino acids: CASSPGGASGITEQYF. In DNA, the CDR3 is TGTGCCAGCAGCCCCGGAGGCGCTAGCGGTATCACGGAGCAGTACTTC.